This T cell receptor beta chain came from a study of human T cells and chemical hapten exposure. Study summary: Across the whole study, which lasted roughly 24 weeks, patients were given diphenylcyclopropenone on the scalp once a week. DPC 0.01% went on the upper back by patch test, with reading at 6 days. A patient group, mainly female, showed alopecia areata, totalis or universalis. The study, taken as a whole, reports: Donors, who had alopecia, may show an immune response that differs from healthy people's.

MiXCR, run by TCRdb on the RACE reads, gives a single entry per CDR3 protein. The sample holds 99,000 or so distinct CDR3 sequences, 10% to 12% seen once. Stated time point: pre-sensitization, week 0. Treatment denoted: therapeutic diphenylcyclopropenone sensitization with weekly scalp DPC. This clonotype was picked up many times. The antigen is undetermined. CDR3 length equals 14 residues. Germline V gene data show CDR1 as SGHAT and CDR2 as FQNNGV. The V and J ends lost 5 bases and 5 bases respectively, with 12 bases between them. The V call is TRBV11-2, the J call TRBJ2-2, with D tentatively TRBD1 (5 bases). The TCR comes from a woman aged 55-70 years with alopecia areata. Some clones in this sample may be carry-over from other donors' samples. Specimen: whole blood, collected in connection with sensitization to the hapten diphenylcyclopropenone (DPC). The CDR3 here is CASSGSGWTGELFF. The CDR3 bases are TGTGCCAGCAGCGGATCAGGGTGGACCGGGGAGCTGTTTTTT.